Shown below are 21 T cell receptor beta chains from a single sample sequenced in a study of blood T cell repertoires in COVID-19. TCRdb's copy holds only in-frame clones and misses some; the assay was immunoSEQ multiplex PCR. The sample consists of around 110,000 clones, around four fifths of them appearing once. The sequenced sample was peripheral blood. These receptors came from a man aged 25 to 40 with acute or convalescent COVID-19.

J is TRBJ1-6 and V is TRBV5-3, with 7 bases lining up with TRBD1. TRBV5-3 is an open reading frame, and its role is uncertain. V gave up 0 bases and J gave up 13 bases; unmatched junction bases: 10. This CDR3 has 15 residues. This chain's CDR3 is CARSLGDSCSGPLHF. DNA for the CDR3: TGTGCCAGAAGCTTGGGGGACAGTTGTTCGGGGCCCCTCCACTTT.

This clone was seen a handful of times. The chain links TRBV5-6 to TRBJ2-1; the match to TRBD1 covers 7 bases. In germline, CDR1 is SGHDT, CDR2 YYEEEE. The trim removed 0 bases at V and 3 bases at J, leaving 3 bases unmatched. The CDR3 extends over 15 amino acids. The CDR3 nucleotides are TGTGCCAGCAGCTTGGGGGCAGGGGGCTACAATGAGCAGTTCTTC. It yields the protein CASSLGAGGYNEQFF.

This clone showed up just a few times. The chain is built from TRBV9 and TRBJ1-6; TRBD1 aligns across 9 bases. Unmatched junction bases numbered 5, after V lost 4 bases and J lost 6 bases. Looked up from germline, CDR1 is SGDLS and CDR2 is YYNGEE. The CDR3 sequence is 15 residues long. CDR3 protein: CASSPRDRVNSPLHF. CDR3 nucleotides: TGTGCCAGCAGCCCGCGGGACAGGGTTAATTCACCCCTCCACTTT. The whole variable domain, remainder taken from reference TRBV9 and TRBJ1-6, is DSGVTQTPKHLITATGQRVTLRCSPRSGDLSVYWYQQSLDQGLQFLIQYYNGEERAKGNILERFSAQQFPDLHSELNLSSLELGDSALYFCASSPRDRVNSPLHFGNGTRLTVT.

This sequence joins TRBV19 and TRBJ2-5; the match to TRBD2 covers 11 bases. CDR1 is LNHDA and CDR2 is SQIVND in the germline V gene (reference sequence). This CDR3 is 16 amino acids long. V gave up 5 bases and J gave up 3 bases; unmatched junction bases: 8. CDR3 residues: CASSPGTSGGKETQYF. The CDR3 nucleotides read TGTGCCAGTAGTCCTGGGACTAGCGGAGGGAAAGAGACCCAGTACTTC.

The J gene is TRBJ2-3, the V gene TRBV19, with a tentative D call TRBD1 (5 bases). This CDR3 spans 13 amino acids. Germline V gene lookup returns CDR1 LNHDA and CDR2 SQIVND (reference sequence). Trimming pared 7 bases from V and 4 bases from J, leaving 12 bases between. The CDR3 DNA is TGTGCCAGTACAGGGAATTCCGCAGATACGCAGTATTTT. Translated, it gives CASTGNSADTQYF.

The sample holds a few counts of this clone. This chain connects TRBV19 to TRBJ1-4, with 9 nucleotides matching TRBD1. This CDR3 spans 16 amino acids. CDR1 is LNHDA, CDR2 SQIVND, per germline (reference sequence). V lost 9 bases, J lost 5 bases, and 13 bases stayed unmatched. CDR3 in DNA: TGTGCCAGCCGTACCGGACAGGGGAGGGGAAATGAAAAACTGTTTTTT. It translates to CASRTGQGRGNEKLFF.

The chain couples TRBV4-1 to TRBJ1-2; 7 bases match TRBD1. Germline loops: CDR1 MGHRA, CDR2 YSYEKL. The length of the CDR3 is 14 residues. Losses at the gene ends were 3 bases for V and 8 bases for J; bases not matched to a gene: 9. The CDR3 is CASSHPNRGGGYTF. The CDR3, as DNA: TGCGCCAGCAGCCACCCAAACAGGGGTGGGGGCTACACCTTC.

The chain recombines TRBV14 with TRBJ2-2, with a weak D call TRBD1 (5 bases). Deletions cut 4 bases from V and 13 bases from J, with 13 bases between. The CDR3 length is 12 residues. Germline-derived CDR1 and CDR2 are SGHDN and FVKESK. The CDR3 region has the DNA TGTGCCAGCAGCCTTGGGGCAGGGCGGCTGTTTTTT. It yields the protein CASSLGAGRLFF.

This CDR3 reads CASSPQGALTGELFF. DNA of the CDR3: TGTGCCAGCAGCCCGCAGGGGGCCCTCACCGGGGAGCTGTTTTTT. This chain joins TRBV11-2 and TRBJ2-2, with TRBD1 identical over 8 bases. Losses at the gene ends were 5 bases for V and 4 bases for J; bases not matched to a gene: 6. The germline V gene encodes CDR1 SGHAT and CDR2 FQNNGV. CDR3 length: 15 amino acids. The full variable domain, with the rest looked up from reference TRBV11-2 and TRBJ2-2, is EAGVAQSPRYKIIEKRQSVAFWCNPISGHATLYWYQQILGQGPKLLIQFQNNGVVDDSQLPKDRFSAERLKGVDSTLKIQPAKLEDSAVYLCASSPQGALTGELFFGEGSRLTVL.

This clone was counted only a few times. V usage is TRBV5-4 and J usage is TRBJ1-2; 12 bases fit TRBD1. The trim removed 3 bases at V and 4 bases at J, leaving 7 bases unmatched. The CDR3 runs to 16 residues. Germline assignment: CDR1 SGHNT and CDR2 YYREEE (reference sequence). The CDR3 reads CASSSGQGANFYGYTF. CDR3 DNA: TGTGCCAGCAGCTCGGGACAGGGGGCCAATTTCTATGGCTACACCTTC. The full variable domain, completed using reference TRBV5-4 and TRBJ1-2, is ETGVTQSPTHLIKTRGQQVTLRCSSQSGHNTVSWYQQALGQGPQFIFQYYREEENGRGNFPPRFSGLQFPNYSSELNVNALELDDSALYLCASSSGQGANFYGYTFGSGTRLTVV.

The chain carries TRBV19 and TRBJ2-6, with D perhaps matching TRBD1 (5 bases). Germline CDR1 LNHDA, CDR2 SQIVND (reference sequence). The CDR3 is made up of 15 amino acids. The V gene lost 4 bases and the J gene lost 3 bases, with 10 bases spanning the gap. The CDR3 DNA is TGTGCCAGTAGTACCCCAGGGATTGGGGCCAACGTCCTGACTTTC. This translates into CASSTPGIGANVLTF.

The V and J genes are TRBV6-5 and TRBJ2-1; TRBD1 matches 8 bases. Germline CDR1 is MNHEY and CDR2 is SVGAGI. V trimming: 5 bases; J trimming: 8 bases; junction bases outside the gene matches: 11. CDR3 length: 15 amino acids. The DNA of the CDR3 is TGTGCCAGCAGTCGTCAGGGGGCCAATGTGGATGAGCAGTTCTTC. It is translated as CASSRQGANVDEQFF.

V gene TRBV7-9 combines with J gene TRBJ1-2; 9 bases are a match to TRBD1. The CDR3 extends over 14 amino acids. Per the germline V gene, CDR1 is SEHNR and CDR2 is FQNEAQ (reference sequence). V lost 2 bases and J lost 8; bases outside the gene matches: 6. In nucleotides, the CDR3 is TGTGCCAGCAGCTTAATTACAGGGGGCTCGGGCTACACCTTC. Translated: CASSLITGGSGYTF.

The gene calls are TRBV5-1 and TRBJ2-1; D is possibly TRBD2 (6 bases). Trimming cost V 2 bases and J 0 bases, with 12 bases left between them. Germline V gene data show CDR1 as SGHRS and CDR2 as YFSETQ. The CDR3 is made up of 16 amino acids. Here the CDR3 reads CASSFGGESSYNEQFF. CDR3 bases: TGCGCCAGCAGCTTCGGCGGGGAGAGCTCCTACAATGAGCAGTTCTTC.

V and J are TRBV30 and TRBJ2-2; a weak D match, TRBD1 (5 bases). The V end lost 4 bases, the J end lost 7 bases, and 19 bases lay between the germline ends. This CDR3 contains 15 residues. CDR1 is GTSNPN, CDR2 SVGIG, per germline (reference sequence). The CDR3 reads CAWNFVVGHGGELFF. Here the CDR3 DNA reads TGTGCCTGGAATTTTGTAGTGGGGCATGGCGGGGAGCTGTTTTTT.

This rearrangement joins TRBV19 to TRBJ1-1; D is ambiguous. Germline values: CDR1 LNHDA, CDR2 SQIVND (reference sequence). The CDR3 runs 13 residues. The V end lost 5 bases, the J end lost 1 base, and 8 bases lay between the germline ends. The CDR3 region is CASSFEPNTEAFF. CDR3 in DNA: TGTGCCAGTAGTTTCGAGCCGAACACTGAAGCTTTCTTT.

This chain links TRBV7-9 with TRBJ1-2; TRBD1 aligns across 8 bases. V lost 3 bases to trimming and J lost 3 bases; unmatched junction nucleotides: 0. There are 13 residues in the CDR3. Germline loops: CDR1 SEHNR, CDR2 FQNEAQ (reference sequence). The CDR3 reads CASSLGQDYGYTF. CDR3 coding DNA: TGTGCCAGCAGCTTGGGACAGGACTATGGCTACACCTTC.

The chain combines TRBV25-1 with TRBJ2-6; D is perhaps TRBD1 (6 bases). The germline V and J ends were trimmed by 4 bases and 5 bases, with 12 bases remaining between them. Germline V gives CDR1 MGHDK, CDR2 SYGVNS. The length of the CDR3 is 15 residues. As DNA, the CDR3 is TGTGCCAGCAGTGGACTTGGACAGTGGGCCAACGTCCTGACTTTC. This codes for CASSGLGQWANVLTF.

The chain recombines TRBV6-2 or TRBV6-3 with TRBJ1-1; 8 bases match TRBD1. From germline, CDR1 is MNHEY and CDR2 SVGEGT. The junction had 3 bases not matched to a gene; V was cut back by 1 base and J by 11 bases. The CDR3 extends over 12 amino acids. The CDR3 protein is CASSYYRGEAFF. CDR3 coding DNA: TGTGCCAGCAGTTACTACAGGGGGGAGGCTTTCTTT.

The gene calls are TRBV5-5 and TRBJ1-1, with TRBD1 matching over 8 bases. This CDR3 has 14 amino acids. CDR1 is SGHKS and CDR2 is YYEKEE in the germline V gene (reference sequence). Trimming at V came to 0 bases and at J to 8 bases, leaving 6 bases not matched to a gene. CDR3 coding DNA: TGTGCCAGCAGCTTGGAAGGACAGGGATTGGAAGCTTTCTTT. Translation: CASSLEGQGLEAFF. Drawing the rest from reference TRBV5-5 and TRBJ1-1, the complete variable domain is DAGVTQSPTHLIKTRGQQVTLRCSPISGHKSVSWYQQVLGQGPQFIFQYYEKEERGRGNFPDRFSARQFPNYSSELNVNALLLGDSALYLCASSLEGQGLEAFFGQGTRLTVV.

The rearrangement uses TRBV7-6 and TRBJ2-1; 12 bases are shared with TRBD2. Germline-derived CDR1 and CDR2 are SGHVS and FNYEAQ. The CDR3 loop spans 15 amino acids. The J segment lost 4 bases and the V segment lost 5 bases, leaving 3 bases of the junction unmatched. The CDR3 region is CASSRTSGVYNEQFF. The CDR3 nucleotides are TGTGCCAGCAGCCGGACTAGCGGGGTTTACAATGAGCAGTTCTTC.